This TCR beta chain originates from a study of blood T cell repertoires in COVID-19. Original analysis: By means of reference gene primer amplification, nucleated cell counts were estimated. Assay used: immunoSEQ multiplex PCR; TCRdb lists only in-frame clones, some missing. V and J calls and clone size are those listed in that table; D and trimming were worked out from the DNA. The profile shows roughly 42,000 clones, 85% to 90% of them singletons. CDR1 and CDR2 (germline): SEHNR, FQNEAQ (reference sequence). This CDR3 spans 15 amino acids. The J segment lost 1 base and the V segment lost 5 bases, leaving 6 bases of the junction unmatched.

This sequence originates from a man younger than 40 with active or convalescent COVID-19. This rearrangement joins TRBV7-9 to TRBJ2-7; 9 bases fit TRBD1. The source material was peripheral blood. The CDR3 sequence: CASSQTGGRSYEQYF. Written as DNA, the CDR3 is TGTGCCAGCAGCCAGACAGGGGGTCGGTCCTACGAGCAGTACTTC. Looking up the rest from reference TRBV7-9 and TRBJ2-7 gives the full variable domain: DTGVSQNPRHKITKRGQNVTFRCDPISEHNRLYWYRQTLGQGPEFLTYFQNEAQLEKSRLLSDRFSAERPKGSFSTLEIQRTEQGDSAMYLCASSQTGGRSYEQYFGPGTRLTVT.